This TCR beta chain was recovered during a study of molecular identifiers for immune sequencing clone quantification. About this clonotype itself: The antigen is not known.

Sorting recovered naive CD8 T cells on a CD8+CD4-CCR7+CD45RA+ profile. The study, taken as a whole, reports: Clones above 20 RNA copies held over 98% of effector molecules, under 1% in naive cells.

Deletions cut 8 bases from V and 10 bases from J, with 17 bases between. The CDR3 runs 13 residues. Germline V gives CDR1 KGHDR, CDR2 SFDVKD. TCRdb re-analysed the PCR reads in MiXCR, keeping a single row per CDR3 protein. The sample has roughly 65,000 distinct CDR3 sequences, about a sixth seen once; the top ten hold 1.4% to 1.5%. The chain joins TRBV24-1 to TRBJ2-1; the D gene is possibly TRBD2 (6 bases). The sequencing sample was made of naive CD8+ T cells from blood, with Jurkat cell RNA spiked in. Indicated subset: FACS-sorted CD8+CD4-CCR7+CD45RA+ naive T cells. This receptor was identified in a human donor in good health. Some libraries in this study had Jurkat cell RNA spiked in. The CDR3 loop is CATTAHGEEEQFF. The CDR3 DNA reads TGTGCCACCACCGCCCATGGGGAGGAAGAGCAGTTCTTC.